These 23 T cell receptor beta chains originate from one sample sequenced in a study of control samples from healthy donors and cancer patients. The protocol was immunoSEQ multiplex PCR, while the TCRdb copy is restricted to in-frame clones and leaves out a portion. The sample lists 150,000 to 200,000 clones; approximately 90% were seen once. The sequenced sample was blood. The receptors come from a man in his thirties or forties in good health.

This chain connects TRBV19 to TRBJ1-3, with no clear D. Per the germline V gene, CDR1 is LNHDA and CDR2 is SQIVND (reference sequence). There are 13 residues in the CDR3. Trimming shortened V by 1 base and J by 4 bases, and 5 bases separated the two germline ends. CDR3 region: CASSIATGNTIYF. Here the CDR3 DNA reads TGTGCCAGTAGTATAGCAACAGGAAACACCATATATTTT.

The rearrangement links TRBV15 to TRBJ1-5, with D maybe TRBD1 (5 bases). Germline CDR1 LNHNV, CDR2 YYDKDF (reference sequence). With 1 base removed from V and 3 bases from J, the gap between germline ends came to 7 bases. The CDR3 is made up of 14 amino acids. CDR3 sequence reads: CATSRGGSNQPQHF. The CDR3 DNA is TGTGCCACCAGCAGAGGGGGGTCCAATCAGCCCCAGCATTTT.

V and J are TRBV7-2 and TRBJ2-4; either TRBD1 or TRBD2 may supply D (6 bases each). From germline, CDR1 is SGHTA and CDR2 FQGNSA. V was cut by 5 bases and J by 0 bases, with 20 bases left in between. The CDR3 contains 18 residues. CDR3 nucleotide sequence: TGTGCCAGCAGCCCATCTAGGGGGGCTAACCTAGCCAAAAACATTCAGTACTTC. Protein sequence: CASSPSRGANLAKNIQYF.

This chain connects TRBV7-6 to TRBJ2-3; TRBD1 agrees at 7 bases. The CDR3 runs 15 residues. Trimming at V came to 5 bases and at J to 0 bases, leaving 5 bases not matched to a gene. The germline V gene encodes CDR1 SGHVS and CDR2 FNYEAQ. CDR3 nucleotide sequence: TGTGCCAGCAGCCGGACAGGTTCTAGCACAGATACGCAGTATTTT. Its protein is CASSRTGSSTDTQYF.

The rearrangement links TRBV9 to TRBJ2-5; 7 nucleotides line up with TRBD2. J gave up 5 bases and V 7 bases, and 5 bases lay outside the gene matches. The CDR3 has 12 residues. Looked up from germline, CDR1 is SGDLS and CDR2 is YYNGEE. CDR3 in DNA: TGTGCCAGCGGGGAGGGCGGGGAGACCCAGTACTTC. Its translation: CASGEGGETQYF.

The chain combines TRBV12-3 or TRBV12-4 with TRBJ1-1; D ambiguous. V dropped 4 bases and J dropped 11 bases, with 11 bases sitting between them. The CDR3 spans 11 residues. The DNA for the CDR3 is TGTGCCAGCAGTTCCCGCGGGCGGGCTTTCTTT. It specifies CASSSRGRAFF.

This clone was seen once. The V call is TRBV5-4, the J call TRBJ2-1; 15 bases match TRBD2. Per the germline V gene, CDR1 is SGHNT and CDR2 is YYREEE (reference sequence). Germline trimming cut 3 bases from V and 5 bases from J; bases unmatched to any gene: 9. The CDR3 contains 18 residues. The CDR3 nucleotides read TGTGCCAGCAGCTCCGGACTAGCGGGAGGGCCGTACCACAATGAGCAGTTCTTC. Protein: CASSSGLAGGPYHNEQFF.

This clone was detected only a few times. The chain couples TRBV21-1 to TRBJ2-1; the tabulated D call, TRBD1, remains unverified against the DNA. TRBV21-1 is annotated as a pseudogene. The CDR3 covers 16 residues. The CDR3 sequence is CASSQRDREMDNEQFF. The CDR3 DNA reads TGTGCCAGCAGCCAAAGGGACAGGGAAATGGACAATGAGCAGTTCTTC.

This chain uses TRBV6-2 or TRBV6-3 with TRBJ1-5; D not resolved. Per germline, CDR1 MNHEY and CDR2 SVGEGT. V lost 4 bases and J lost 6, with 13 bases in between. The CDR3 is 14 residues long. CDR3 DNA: TGTGCCAGCAGTTGGGGTCTGGGGAGTCAGCCCCAGCATTTT. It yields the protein CASSWGLGSQPQHF.

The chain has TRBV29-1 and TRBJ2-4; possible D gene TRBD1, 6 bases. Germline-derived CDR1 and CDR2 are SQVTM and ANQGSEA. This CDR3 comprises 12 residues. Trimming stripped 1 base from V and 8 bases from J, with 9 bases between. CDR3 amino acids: CSVEAEGDIQYF. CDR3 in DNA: TGCAGCGTTGAAGCAGAGGGGGACATTCAGTACTTC. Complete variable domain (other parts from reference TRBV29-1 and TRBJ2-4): SAVISQKPSRDICQRGTSLTIQCQVDSQVTMMFWYRQQPGQSLTLIATANQGSEATYESGFVIDKFPISRPNLTFSTLTVSNMSPEDSSIYLCSVEAEGDIQYFGAGTRLSVL.

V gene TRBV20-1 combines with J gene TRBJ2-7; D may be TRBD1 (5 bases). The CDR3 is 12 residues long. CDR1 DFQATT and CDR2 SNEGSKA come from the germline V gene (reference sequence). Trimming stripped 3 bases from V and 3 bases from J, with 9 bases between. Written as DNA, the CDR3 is TGCAGTGCTAGTAAGGGGCGCTACGAGCAGTACTTC. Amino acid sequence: CSASKGRYEQYF.

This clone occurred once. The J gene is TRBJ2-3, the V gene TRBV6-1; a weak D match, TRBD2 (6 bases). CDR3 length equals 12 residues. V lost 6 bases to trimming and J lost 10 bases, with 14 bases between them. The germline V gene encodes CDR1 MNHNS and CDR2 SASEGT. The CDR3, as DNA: TGTGCCAGCAGCGAACTAGCTCCAGCGCAGTATTTT. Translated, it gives CASSELAPAQYF.

CDR3 sequence: CASSLAWGQETQYF. The CDR3 DNA sequence: TGTGCCAGCAGCTTAGCGTGGGGGCAAGAGACCCAGTACTTC. The chain is built from TRBV7-6 and TRBJ2-5; D could derive from TRBD1 or TRBD2 (5 bases each). The CDR3 runs 14 residues. V was clipped by 0 bases and J by 2 bases, with 7 bases between them. Germline V gene lookup returns CDR1 SGHVS and CDR2 FNYEAQ.

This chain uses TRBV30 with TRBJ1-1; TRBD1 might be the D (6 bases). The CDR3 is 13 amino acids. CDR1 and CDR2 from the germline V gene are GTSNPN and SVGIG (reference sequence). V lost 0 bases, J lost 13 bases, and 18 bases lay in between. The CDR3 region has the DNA TGTGCCTGGAGTGTTTTATTGGACAGCACGGTTTTCTTT. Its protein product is CAWSVLLDSTVFF.

DNA of the CDR3: TGTGCCAGCTCTGCCACGGACGAGCAGTACTTC. Translating it yields CASSATDEQYF. The chain joins TRBV18 to TRBJ2-7, with no clear D. Trimming stripped 6 bases from V and 5 bases from J, with 8 bases between. This CDR3 is 11 amino acids long. The germline CDR1 and CDR2 sequences are KGHSH and LQKENI.

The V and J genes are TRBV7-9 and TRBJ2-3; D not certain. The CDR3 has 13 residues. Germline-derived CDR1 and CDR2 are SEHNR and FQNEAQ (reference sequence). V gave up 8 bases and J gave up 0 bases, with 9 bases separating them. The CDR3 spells CASGHASTDTQYF. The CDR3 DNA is TGTGCCAGCGGCCACGCCAGCACAGATACGCAGTATTTT.

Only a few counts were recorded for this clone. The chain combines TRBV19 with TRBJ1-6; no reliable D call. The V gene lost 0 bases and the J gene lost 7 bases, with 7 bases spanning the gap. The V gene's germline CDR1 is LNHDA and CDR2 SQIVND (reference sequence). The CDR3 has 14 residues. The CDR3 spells CASSIEASNSPLHF. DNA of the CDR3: TGTGCCAGTAGTATAGAGGCATCAAATTCACCCCTCCACTTT.

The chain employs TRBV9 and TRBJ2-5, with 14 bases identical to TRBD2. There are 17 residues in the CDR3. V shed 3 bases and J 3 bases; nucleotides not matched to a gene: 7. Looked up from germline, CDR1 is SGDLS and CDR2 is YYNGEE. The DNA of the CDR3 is TGTGCCAGCAGCGCCCGCGGGGGACTAGCGGGGGAAGAGACCCAGTACTTC. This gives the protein CASSARGGLAGEETQYF.

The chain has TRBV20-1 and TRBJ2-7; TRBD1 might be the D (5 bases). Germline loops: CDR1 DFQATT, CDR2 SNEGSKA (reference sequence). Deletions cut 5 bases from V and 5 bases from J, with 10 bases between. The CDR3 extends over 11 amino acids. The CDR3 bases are TGCAGTGCTGGAACAGGTAACGAGCAGTACTTC. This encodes CSAGTGNEQYF.

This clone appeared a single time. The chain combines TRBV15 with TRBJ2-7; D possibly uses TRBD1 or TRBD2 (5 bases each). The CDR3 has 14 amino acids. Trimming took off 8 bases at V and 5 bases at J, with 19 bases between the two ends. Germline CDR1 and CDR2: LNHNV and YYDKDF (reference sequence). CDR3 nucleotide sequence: TGTGCCACCTCGACCCGACGGGGCGCGGACGAGCAGTACTTC. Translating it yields CATSTRRGADEQYF.

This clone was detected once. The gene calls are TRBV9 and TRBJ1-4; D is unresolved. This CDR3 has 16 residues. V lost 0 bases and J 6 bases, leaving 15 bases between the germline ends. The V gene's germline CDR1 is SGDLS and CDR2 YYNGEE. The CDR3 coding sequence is TGTGCCAGCAGCGTAGGATTGGCCGGAGATTATGAAAAACTGTTTTTT. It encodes CASSVGLAGDYEKLFF.

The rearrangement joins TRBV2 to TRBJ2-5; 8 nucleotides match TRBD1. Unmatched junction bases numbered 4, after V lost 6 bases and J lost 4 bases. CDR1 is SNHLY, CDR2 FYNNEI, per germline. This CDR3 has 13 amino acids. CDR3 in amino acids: CASRRTGLETQYF. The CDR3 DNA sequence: TGTGCCAGCAGGAGGACAGGGTTAGAGACCCAGTACTTC.

CDR3 protein: CASSGEGQNTEAFF. The DNA for the CDR3 is TGTGCCAGCAGTGGAGAGGGGCAGAACACTGAAGCTTTCTTT. This rearrangement joins TRBV2 to TRBJ1-1; maybe TRBD1 (5 bases). The germline gives CDR1 SNHLY, CDR2 FYNNEI. V lost 4 bases, J lost 1 base, and 10 bases lay in between. The CDR3 sequence is 14 residues long.